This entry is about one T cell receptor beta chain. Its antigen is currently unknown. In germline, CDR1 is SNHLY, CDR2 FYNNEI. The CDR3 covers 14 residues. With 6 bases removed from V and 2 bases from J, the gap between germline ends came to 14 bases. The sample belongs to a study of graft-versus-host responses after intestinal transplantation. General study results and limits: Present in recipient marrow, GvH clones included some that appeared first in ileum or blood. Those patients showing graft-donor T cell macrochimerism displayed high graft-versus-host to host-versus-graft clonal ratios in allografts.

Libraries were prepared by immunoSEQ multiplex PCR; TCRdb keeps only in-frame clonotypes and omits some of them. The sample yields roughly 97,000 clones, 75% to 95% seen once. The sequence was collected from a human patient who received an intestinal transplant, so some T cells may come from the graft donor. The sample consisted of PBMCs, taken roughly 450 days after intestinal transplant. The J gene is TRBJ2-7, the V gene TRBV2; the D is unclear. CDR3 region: CASRNRSGTYEQYF. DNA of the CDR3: TGTGCCAGCAGGAATCGATCGGGCACCTACGAGCAGTACTTC.